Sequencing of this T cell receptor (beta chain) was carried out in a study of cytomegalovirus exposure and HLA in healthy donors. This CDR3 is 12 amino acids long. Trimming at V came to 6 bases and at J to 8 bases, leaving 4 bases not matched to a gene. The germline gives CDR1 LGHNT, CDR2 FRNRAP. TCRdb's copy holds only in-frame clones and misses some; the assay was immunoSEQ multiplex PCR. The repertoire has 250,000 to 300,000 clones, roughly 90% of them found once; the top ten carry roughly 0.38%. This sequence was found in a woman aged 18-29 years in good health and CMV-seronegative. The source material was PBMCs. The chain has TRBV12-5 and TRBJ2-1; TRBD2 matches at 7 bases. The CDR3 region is CASGLAADEQFF. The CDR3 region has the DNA TGTGCTAGTGGCCTAGCGGCCGATGAGCAGTTCTTC.